The entry below describes one TCR beta chain. The sample contains more than one DNA sequence encoding this CDR3. Assay: immunoSEQ multiplex PCR; the TCRdb copy retains only in-frame clones and omits some. This table has tens of thousands of clones, 75% to 90% appearing once. These data belong to a study of sequential checkpoint blockade in melanoma. As for the study in general: Maintenance nivolumab came after either treatment sequence.

This sample's treatment: randomized to nivolumab then ipilimumab (arm A) or the reverse (arm B). Sorted cells were live CD3+CD8+, lacking CD19 and CD56, from PBMCs. The CDR3 covers 15 residues. Trimming cost V 0 bases and J 5 bases, with 11 bases left between them. Germline V CDR1 and CDR2: SNHLY, FYNNEI. The specimen was CD8+ T cells sorted from blood (inferred from file names), collected from a patient given nivolumab and ipilimumab in sequence. This TCR derives from a human donor with melanoma. This chain links TRBV2 with TRBJ1-5; tentatively, D is TRBD1 (6 bases). The CDR3 region has the DNA TGTGCCAGCAGTGAAGCGGGCAGGGGAGATCAGCCCCAGCATTTT. Its translation is CASSEAGRGDQPQHF.